This entry lists 24 T cell receptor beta chains sequenced from one sample in a study of shared clonotypes between healthy human individuals. The naive CD8 subset, CD45RO-negative cells positively selected for CCR7, excluded terminally differentiated effector memory CD45RA+ cells. Produced via immunoSEQ multiplex PCR; TCRdb's table is partial and in-frame only. The sample holds about 580,000 clones, roughly 98% seen once. Sequenced: naive CD8+ T cells sorted from blood. The receptor source for this set is a man aged 30 to 45 in good health.

J is TRBJ2-7 and V is TRBV11-2, with 8 bases lining up with TRBD2. The CDR3 sequence is 16 residues long. In germline, CDR1 is SGHAT, CDR2 FQNNGV. V lost 9 bases and J lost 3; bases outside the gene matches: 16. The DNA of the CDR3 is TGTGCCAGTGCCGGGGGGGCAGGCATTAGGGTCTACGAGCAGTACTTC. Its translation is CASAGGAGIRVYEQYF.

The gene calls are TRBV4-1 and TRBJ2-1; D perhaps matches TRBD2 (5 bases). Germline values: CDR1 MGHRA, CDR2 YSYEKL. CDR3 length equals 14 residues. Trimming removed 1 base at V and 6 bases at J, with 10 bases between. The CDR3 sequence: CASSQGGGGNEQFF. The CDR3, as DNA: TGCGCCAGCAGCCAAGGGGGTGGAGGCAATGAGCAGTTCTTC.

This chain connects TRBV9 to TRBJ2-7, with TRBD2 matching over 11 bases. Germline assignment: CDR1 SGDLS and CDR2 YYNGEE. The trim removed 0 bases at V and 3 bases at J, leaving 2 bases unmatched. The CDR3 spans 15 residues. As DNA, the CDR3 is TGTGCCAGCAGCGTAGCTAGCGGGAGGAACTACGAGCAGTACTTC. Amino acids: CASSVASGRNYEQYF.

The chain employs TRBV7-2 and TRBJ2-5; D is ambiguous. This CDR3 comprises 16 residues. Per germline, CDR1 SGHTA and CDR2 FQGNSA. Trimming pared 0 bases from V and 1 base from J, leaving 12 bases between. CDR3 in amino acids: CASSLAVEQLQETQYF. Here the CDR3 DNA reads TGTGCCAGCAGCTTAGCTGTAGAACAGCTCCAAGAGACCCAGTACTTC.

The CDR3 loop reads CASRATSGPMRYEQYF. The CDR3 DNA reads as TGTGCCAGCAGAGCGACTAGCGGCCCCATGCGGTACGAGCAGTACTTC. V gene TRBV28 combines with J gene TRBJ2-7; the match to TRBD2 covers 9 bases. The V and J ends lost 6 bases and 4 bases, in that order; junction bases with no gene match: 13. Per germline, CDR1 MDHEN and CDR2 SYDVKM. This CDR3 comprises 16 residues.

V usage is TRBV10-2 and J usage is TRBJ2-1, with unresolved D. Germline V gene lookup returns CDR1 WSHSY and CDR2 SAAADI. This CDR3 comprises 14 residues. V lost 0 bases and J 4 bases, leaving 7 bases between the germline ends. CDR3 sequence: CASSESVSYNEQFF. DNA of the CDR3: TGCGCCAGCAGTGAGTCGGTTAGTTACAATGAGCAGTTCTTC.

The CDR3 region has the DNA TGTGCCAGCAGCTTAGGGGCTAGCGGGAGCTCCTACGAGCAGTACTTC. Translating it yields CASSLGASGSSYEQYF. The V call is TRBV13, the J call TRBJ2-7; 10 positions agree with TRBD2. This CDR3 is 16 amino acids long. In germline, CDR1 is PRHDT, CDR2 FYEKMQ (reference sequence). Unmatched junction bases numbered 2, after V lost 0 bases and J lost 0 bases.

A note on this clone: The sample has other DNA sequences that encode this CDR3 too. The CDR3 DNA reads as TGTGCCAGCAGCTTAGCAGGAGTCCAAGAGACCCAGTACTTC. Translation: CASSLAGVQETQYF. V and J are TRBV7-9 and TRBJ2-5; D not resolved. The CDR3 length is 14 residues. Germline loops: CDR1 SEHNR, CDR2 FQNEAQ (reference sequence). V was cut by 0 bases and J by 1 base, with 6 bases left in between.

This chain uses TRBV5-6 with TRBJ1-4; D might be TRBD1 (6 bases). There are 16 residues in the CDR3. Deletions cut 0 bases from V and 8 bases from J, with 17 bases between. The germline V gene encodes CDR1 SGHDT and CDR2 YYEEEE. CDR3 amino acids: CASSLGQDYRKEKLFF. The DNA for the CDR3 is TGTGCCAGCAGCTTGGGACAGGATTATAGGAAGGAAAAACTGTTTTTT.

The CDR3 DNA reads TGCGCCAGCAGCTTGGGGGAAAGTTATTGGGATGAGCAGTTCTTC. Amino acid sequence: CASSLGESYWDEQFF. The V and J genes are TRBV5-1 and TRBJ2-1, with no clear D. Looked up from germline, CDR1 is SGHRS and CDR2 is YFSETQ. The CDR3 length is 15 residues. V dropped 0 bases and J dropped 8 bases, with 15 bases sitting between them. Based on the CDR3 plus reference TRBV5-1 and TRBJ2-1, the full variable domain is KAGVTQTPRYLIKTRGQQVTLSCSPISGHRSVSWYQQTPGQGLQFLFEYFSETQRNKGNFPGRFSGRQFSNSRSEMNVSTLELGDSALYLCASSLGESYWDEQFFGPGTRLTVL.

The rearrangement joins TRBV7-6 to TRBJ2-3; D might be TRBD1 (5 bases). The germline CDR1 and CDR2 sequences are SGHVS and FNYEAQ. V was cut by 3 bases and J by 2 bases, with 12 bases left in between. The CDR3 loop spans 15 amino acids. CDR3 protein: CASSLATGFTDTQYF. The CDR3 nucleotides read TGTGCCAGCAGCTTGGCTACAGGATTCACAGATACGCAGTATTTT.

The chain recombines TRBV4-1 with TRBJ2-1; D remains ambiguous. CDR3 length equals 18 residues. The germline V gene has CDR1 MGHRA and CDR2 YSYEKL. V lost 5 bases to trimming and J lost 7 bases, with 27 bases between them. The CDR3 protein is CASSMIQEPRFTENEQFF. CDR3 nucleotide sequence: TGCGCCAGCAGCATGATTCAGGAGCCTCGGTTTACAGAAAATGAGCAGTTCTTC.

This chain joins TRBV29-1 and TRBJ2-7; 7 bases line up with TRBD1. This CDR3 region has 15 residues. Germline CDR1 reads SQVTM; CDR2 reads ANQGSEA. The V and J ends lost 2 bases and 1 base, in that order; junction bases with no gene match: 8. The DNA for the CDR3 is TGCAGCGTTGAACTCAGCGGACAGGAATCCTACGAGCAGTACTTC. Translation: CSVELSGQESYEQYF.

V and J are TRBV4-2 and TRBJ2-7; 7 nucleotides align to TRBD2. Germline values: CDR1 LGHNA, CDR2 YNFKEQ. CDR3 length equals 16 residues. Trimming took 6 bases from V and 0 from J; bases not matched to a gene: 11. Written as DNA, the CDR3 is TGTGCCAGCAGTCCTTACCTAGCGGATAGCTCCTACGAGCAGTACTTC. It specifies CASSPYLADSSYEQYF.

The rearrangement uses TRBV5-5 and TRBJ1-1; D is uncertain. The CDR3 loop spans 11 amino acids. Trimming left V 4 bases short and J 8 bases short, with 9 bases between. Germline CDR1 SGHKS, CDR2 YYEKEE (reference sequence). CDR3 DNA: TGTGCCAGCAGCCCCAATAGGGAAGCTTTCTTT. This sequence encodes CASSPNREAFF. Using reference TRBV5-5 and TRBJ1-1 for the parts outside the CDR3, the full variable domain is DAGVTQSPTHLIKTRGQQVTLRCSPISGHKSVSWYQQVLGQGPQFIFQYYEKEERGRGNFPDRFSARQFPNYSSELNVNALLLGDSALYLCASSPNREAFFGQGTRLTVV.

This clone was seen just once. The chain carries TRBV11-2 and TRBJ2-3, with D unclear. Germline lookup yields CDR1 SGHAT and CDR2 FQNNGV. V lost 5 bases and J lost 2, with 11 bases in between. The CDR3 totals 14 residues. The CDR3 sequence is CASSHRRHTDTQYF. Here the CDR3 DNA reads TGTGCCAGCAGCCATCGCAGACACACAGATACGCAGTATTTT.

The chain uses TRBV27 and TRBJ2-7; D is ambiguous. CDR3 length equals 14 residues. V gave up 10 bases and J gave up 0 bases, with 16 bases separating them. Per the germline V gene, CDR1 is MNHEY and CDR2 is SMNVEV (reference sequence). For the CDR3, the DNA is TGTGCCACCTCCCACCAAGGGCCCTCCTACGAGCAGTACTTC. It is translated as CATSHQGPSYEQYF.

This chain uses TRBV7-9 with TRBJ2-7, with TRBD2 as a possible D gene (6 bases). The germline CDR1 and CDR2 sequences are SEHNR and FQNEAQ (reference sequence). The CDR3 has 18 residues. V gave up 6 bases and J gave up 0 bases, with 24 bases separating them. CDR3 residues: CASRPLPASAPLSYEQYF. In DNA, the CDR3 is TGTGCCAGCAGACCTTTACCGGCTAGCGCCCCACTCTCCTACGAGCAGTACTTC.

The CDR3 loop reads CASGSTLQGGSNQPQHF. The DNA for the CDR3 is TGTGCTAGTGGTTCAACCCTACAGGGCGGTAGCAATCAGCCCCAGCATTTT. The genes are TRBV12-5 and TRBJ1-5; D possibly corresponds to TRBD1 (6 bases). V lost 4 bases, J lost 0 bases, and 16 bases lay in between. Looked up from germline, CDR1 is LGHNT and CDR2 is FRNRAP. The CDR3 runs to 17 residues.

CDR3 sequence (DNA): TGTGCCAGCAGTCTTCGACTATTCCCCCGCACAGATACGCAGTATTTT. The encoded protein is CASSLRLFPRTDTQYF. The V and J genes are TRBV28 and TRBJ2-3, with a weak D call TRBD2 (5 bases). Germline V gives CDR1 MDHEN, CDR2 SYDVKM. The CDR3 totals 16 residues. The V and J ends lost 5 bases and 1 base respectively, with 16 bases between them.

The rearrangement links TRBV2 to TRBJ2-7; 10 bases match TRBD2. Germline trimming cut 0 bases from V and 4 bases from J; bases unmatched to any gene: 21. The CDR3 has 21 residues. Germline CDR1 is SNHLY and CDR2 is FYNNEI. The CDR3 DNA is TGTGCCAGCAGTGAAGCCTCTACCGCTGGGGCTAGCGGGAGTGGATCGTACGAGCAGTACTTC. This translates into CASSEASTAGASGSGSYEQYF.

This clone showed up just once. The J gene is TRBJ1-5, the V gene TRBV19, with unresolved D. The germline V gene encodes CDR1 LNHDA and CDR2 SQIVND (reference sequence). The CDR3 consists of 12 residues. V was clipped by 4 bases and J by 16 bases, with 17 bases between them. The CDR3 sequence: CASSTPEGLLHF. CDR3 sequence (DNA): TGTGCCAGTAGTACCCCCGAGGGCCTCCTACATTTT.

The chain employs TRBV4-1 and TRBJ2-5, with 12 nucleotides matching TRBD2. Germline V gives CDR1 MGHRA, CDR2 YSYEKL. The junction had 1 base not matched to a gene; V was cut back by 0 bases and J by 5 bases. This CDR3 is built from 15 residues. CDR3 coding DNA: TGCGCCAGCAGCCAAGAGACTAGCGGGAGCGAGACCCAGTACTTC. Protein product: CASSQETSGSETQYF.

The J gene is TRBJ2-7, the V gene TRBV5-1; 9 bases agree with TRBD1. The J segment lost 5 bases and the V segment lost 2 bases, leaving 11 bases of the junction unmatched. The germline V gene has CDR1 SGHRS and CDR2 YFSETQ. The CDR3 extends over 16 amino acids. In DNA form, the CDR3 reads TGCGCCAGCAGCTTCTCAACAGGGGGCGAAACGGACGAGCAGTACTTC. Translation: CASSFSTGGETDEQYF. The full variable domain, completed using reference TRBV5-1 and TRBJ2-7, is KAGVTQTPRYLIKTRGQQVTLSCSPISGHRSVSWYQQTPGQGLQFLFEYFSETQRNKGNFPGRFSGRQFSNSRSEMNVSTLELGDSALYLCASSFSTGGETDEQYFGPGTRLTVT.